The entry that follows covers one T cell receptor (beta chain) sequence. This record comes from a study of blood T cell repertoires in COVID-19. Assay used: immunoSEQ multiplex PCR; TCRdb lists only in-frame clones, some missing. The sample lists more than 95,000 clones, roughly 80% occurring once. V dropped 5 bases and J dropped 0 bases, with 11 bases sitting between them. This CDR3 has 16 amino acids. This receptor was obtained from a man older than 75 with acute or convalescent COVID-19. The chain joins TRBV23-1 to TRBJ2-6; D is undetermined. TRBV23-1 is known as an ORF, though its function is uncertain. Sequenced input: peripheral blood. The CDR3 spells CASSGRQDSGANVLTF. DNA of the CDR3: TGCGCCAGCAGTGGCAGGCAAGACTCTGGGGCCAACGTCCTGACTTTC.